This T cell receptor (beta chain) was retrieved from a study of PD-1 blockade in classical Hodgkin lymphoma. A word on this clone: Its antigen is unidentified.

Measured with immunoSEQ multiplex PCR; TCRdb has only the in-frame clones, and not every one. This table has 30,000 or so clones, about nine tenths appearing once. V gave up 5 bases and J gave up 0 bases; unmatched junction bases: 5. CDR1 is KGHSH and CDR2 is LQKENI in the germline V gene. The CDR3 extends over 15 amino acids. Study-wide results and limits: It was reported that newly diagnosed patients had less baseline TCR diversity than healthy donors. Sources of repertoire differences remain undefined, possibly disease activity or prior therapy.

This sample's time point: newly diagnosed, previously untreated cHL patient sample. The chain joins TRBV18 to TRBJ1-2; 8 nucleotides agree with TRBD1. Sequenced material: peripheral blood mononuclear cells (PBMCs). The sequence was obtained from a human donor with classical Hodgkin lymphoma. The chain's CDR3 is CASSTGQGTNYGYTF. CDR3 nucleotides: TGTGCCAGCTCAACAGGACAGGGTACTAACTATGGCTACACCTTC.